Sequencing of this TCR beta chain was carried out in a study of blood T cell repertoires in COVID-19. In the study overall: The samples span acute and convalescent COVID-19 from the United States, Italy and Spain. Sample material is recorded as cDNA or gDNA derived from T cells, B-cell-depleted T cells, or PBMCs.

The CDR3 contains 14 residues. Trimming left V 3 bases short and J 4 bases short, with 10 bases between. Germline lookup yields CDR1 SGHRS and CDR2 YFSETQ. As processed by the authors: Amplification from reference gene primers served as the basis for estimated nucleated cell counts. Sequencing was performed with immunoSEQ multiplex PCR; in TCRdb, only in-frame clones are kept and a portion is missing. Clone size and V and J calls were adopted from that table, with D and trimming inferred from the DNA. The data contain over 85,000 clones, around 89% of them seen just once; the ten biggest clones take up around 3%.

The gene calls are TRBV5-1 and TRBJ2-2; weak D call: TRBD1 (6 bases). Sequenced: peripheral blood. The sequence came from a woman aged 45-65 years with acute or convalescent COVID-19. The CDR3 region is CASSYTGRTGELFF. The CDR3, as DNA: TGCGCCAGCAGCTATACAGGGCGCACCGGGGAGCTGTTTTTT. Together with reference TRBV5-1 and TRBJ2-2, the CDR3 gives the full variable domain: KAGVTQTPRYLIKTRGQQVTLSCSPISGHRSVSWYQQTPGQGLQFLFEYFSETQRNKGNFPGRFSGRQFSNSRSEMNVSTLELGDSALYLCASSYTGRTGELFFGEGSRLTVL.